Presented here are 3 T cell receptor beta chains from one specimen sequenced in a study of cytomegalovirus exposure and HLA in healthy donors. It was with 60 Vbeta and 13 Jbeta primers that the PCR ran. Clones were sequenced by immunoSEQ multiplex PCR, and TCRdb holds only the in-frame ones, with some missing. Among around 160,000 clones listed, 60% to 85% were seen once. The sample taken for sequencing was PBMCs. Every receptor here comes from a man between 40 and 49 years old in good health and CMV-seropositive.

CDR3 DNA sequence: TGTGCCAGCAGTTCCGGACTGCACTCTGGGGCCAACGTCCTGACTTTC. It yields the protein CASSSGLHSGANVLTF. The gene calls are TRBV6-5 and TRBJ2-6; tentative D call: TRBD2 (5 bases). The germline gives CDR1 MNHEY, CDR2 SVGAGI. Between the trimmed V and J ends, which lost 4 bases and 0 bases, there was a span of 10 bases. The CDR3 totals 16 residues.

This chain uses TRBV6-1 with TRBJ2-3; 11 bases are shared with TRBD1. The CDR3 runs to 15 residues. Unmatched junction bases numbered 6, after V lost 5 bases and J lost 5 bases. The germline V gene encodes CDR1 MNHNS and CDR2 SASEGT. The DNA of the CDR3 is TGTGCCAGCAGTTCGGACAGGGGGCAAGTAGATACGCAGTATTTT. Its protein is CASSSDRGQVDTQYF.

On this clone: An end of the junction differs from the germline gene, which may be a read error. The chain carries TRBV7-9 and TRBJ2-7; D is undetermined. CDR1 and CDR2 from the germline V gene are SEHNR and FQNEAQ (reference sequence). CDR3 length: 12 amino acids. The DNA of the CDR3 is TGTTCCAGCAGCTTGTTCAACTCCGAGCAGTACTTC. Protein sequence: CSSSLFNSEQYF.